Listed below are T cell receptor beta chains from one sample, sequenced in a study of blood T cell repertoires in COVID-19. Some clones are missing from TCRdb's copy, which holds only in-frame ones; the method was immunoSEQ multiplex PCR. The sample includes 350,000 to 400,000 clones, 86% of them seen just once. Sequencing was done on a sample of peripheral blood. These receptors all stem from a woman in her fifties or sixties with COVID-19, enrolled during active disease. Each CDR3 is given without its conserved first and last residue. D genes are given only for firm matches. Where a row states a size, it is once, few, many or the class of an expanded clone; other rows omit it.

D gene,J gene,V gene,clone size,CDR3 protein
TRBD1,TRBJ1-6,TRBV27,once,ASSSAGTGWSPLH
-,TRBJ2-2,TRBV2,-,ASSETPTGPGELF
-,TRBJ2-7,TRBV6-5,-,ASSYSSSGGEQY
-,TRBJ2-5,TRBV7-6,-,ASSHVGETQY
TRBD1,TRBJ1-1,TRBV7-8,-,ASSLGPGGYTEAF
-,TRBJ1-5,TRBV5-4,-,ASSFGGHSNQPQH
-,TRBJ2-7,TRBV5-1,-,ASSSDSAYEQY
-,TRBJ2-3,TRBV19,-,ASSIRGVSTDTQY
-,TRBJ2-5,TRBV27,-,ASSLRQQETQY
-,TRBJ2-5,TRBV5-4,few,ASSLVEETQY
TRBD1,TRBJ2-2,TRBV9,-,ASLGTGANTGELF
TRBD2,TRBJ2-3,TRBV7-2,-,ASSLKAGADTQY
-,TRBJ1-2,TRBV3-1/TRBV3-2,-,ASSQGGGQPDGYT
-,TRBJ2-7,TRBV6-6,-,ASSLRTPYNEQY
-,TRBJ1-1,TRBV7-2,-,ASSSPGVSEAF
-,TRBJ1-2,TRBV18,once,ASSPPSGIYGYT
-,TRBJ1-1,TRBV11-3,once,ASSLDHLAGNTEAF
-,TRBJ2-3,TRBV29-1,-,SVERPGNTQY
-,TRBJ1-2,TRBV5-1,many,ASSLELAGGYT
TRBD2,TRBJ2-1,TRBV28,-,ASLAGGYEQF
TRBD2,TRBJ2-5,TRBV5-1,-,ASRGEGETQY
-,TRBJ1-2,TRBV30,-,AWSGFSGGDYGYT
-,TRBJ2-2,TRBV29-1,-,SVERQNTGELF
-,TRBJ1-5,TRBV2,-,ASIGHGGNQPQH
TRBD1,TRBJ1-2,TRBV5-1,-,ASSQQGTGNYGYT
TRBD2,TRBJ2-5,TRBV11-2,-,ASSPLAGGETQY
TRBD2,TRBJ2-7,TRBV11-2,-,ASSLKAQRGQPTYEQY
-,TRBJ1-1,TRBV30,-,AWSVPPGSTEAF
TRBD2,TRBJ2-1,TRBV18,once,ASSPLAGYNEQF
-,TRBJ1-1,TRBV30,-,AWSVRGGTEAF
-,TRBJ2-3,TRBV19,-,ASSKPGPADTQY
-,TRBJ2-7,TRBV2,-,ASSELAASFSYEQY
TRBD1,TRBJ1-2,TRBV24-1,-,ATSDQGVGYGYT
TRBD1,TRBJ1-3,TRBV9,-,ASSAETGGGNTIY
TRBD1,TRBJ1-6,TRBV4-3,-,ASSQDWLGGDYNSPLH
TRBD1,TRBJ2-3,TRBV5-4,-,ASSPGTGGTDTQY
-,TRBJ1-3,TRBV19,-,ASRTFEGGYSGNTIY
-,TRBJ2-1,TRBV5-6,once,ASSLDPGLNDNEQF
-,TRBJ1-6,TRBV7-8,-,ASSFWGGSYNSPLH
TRBD2,TRBJ2-5,TRBV30,-,AWNSGGIGETQY